This entry describes one T cell receptor beta chain. The data stem from a study of cytomegalovirus exposure and HLA in healthy donors. Vbeta (60) and Jbeta (13) primers were used in the PCR. Assay: immunoSEQ multiplex PCR; the TCRdb copy retains only in-frame clones and omits some. The table has roughly 140,000 clones, 80% seen once. J gave up 7 bases and V 3 bases, and 6 bases lay outside the gene matches. CDR1 and CDR2 from the germline V gene are SGHNT and YYREEE (reference sequence). CDR3 size: 13 residues. J is TRBJ1-2 and V is TRBV5-4, with 7 positions matching TRBD1. Sequencing was done on a sample of PBMCs. The sequence was obtained from a man aged 35 to 55 in good health and CMV-seropositive. CDR3 bases: TGTGCCAGCAGCTCCCCCACAGGGGCTGGCTACACCTTC. This encodes CASSSPTGAGYTF.